The 19 T cell receptor beta chains given below trace back to one sample, sequenced in a study of T cell changes during pregnancy in multiple sclerosis. Only in-frame clones appear in the TCRdb table, and some are missing; sequencing was by immunoSEQ multiplex PCR. The sample holds fewer than 50,000 clones, roughly 94% seen once. Material: CD4+ T cells from peripheral blood mononuclear cells, obtained in the third trimester of pregnancy. The source is a female donor with multiple sclerosis, enrolled in a pregnancy study.

V and J are TRBV10-2 and TRBJ1-2; TRBD1 aligns across 8 bases. Germline loops: CDR1 WSHSY, CDR2 SAAADI. V gave up 9 bases and J gave up 3 bases; unmatched junction bases: 3. The CDR3 is made up of 12 amino acids. The CDR3 coding sequence is TGCGCCAGTTCGGACAGGGACTATGGCTACACCTTC. Encoded protein: CASSDRDYGYTF.

The CDR3 DNA follows: TGCGCCAGCAGCCAAGATCGGGGAAACACCATATATTTT. This encodes CASSQDRGNTIYF. This chain links TRBV4-3 with TRBJ1-3; D call uncertain. Trimming shortened V by 0 bases and J by 4 bases, and 4 bases separated the two germline ends. The germline gives CDR1 LGHNA, CDR2 YSLEER. The CDR3 loop spans 13 amino acids.

The gene calls are TRBV28 and TRBJ2-3; 9 positions match TRBD2. J gave up 0 bases and V 1 base, and 11 bases lay outside the gene matches. In germline, CDR1 is MDHEN, CDR2 SYDVKM. The CDR3 contains 19 residues. The DNA for the CDR3 is TGTGCCAGCAGTTTATTCACGCTAGCGGGGAGCTATAGCACAGATACGCAGTATTTT. It encodes CASSLFTLAGSYSTDTQYF.

This chain connects TRBV7-2 to TRBJ2-3, with a possible D match to TRBD2 (6 bases). The CDR3 is 13 amino acids. Trimming stripped 5 bases from V and 14 bases from J, with 20 bases between. Germline values: CDR1 SGHTA, CDR2 FQGNSA. CDR3: CASSDQTRLRPYF. For the CDR3, the DNA is TGTGCCAGCAGCGACCAGACTAGGCTTAGACCGTATTTT. Combining the CDR3 with reference TRBV7-2 and TRBJ2-3 gives the whole variable domain GAGVSQSPSNKVTEKGKDVELRCDPISGHTALYWYRQSLGQGLEFLIYFQGNSAPDKSGLPSDRFSAERTGGSVSTLTIQRTQQEDSAVYLCASSDQTRLRPYFGPGTRLTVL.

The chain joins TRBV28 to TRBJ1-5; TRBD1 agrees at 9 bases. The germline V gene encodes CDR1 MDHEN and CDR2 SYDVKM. The CDR3 is 17 amino acids. With V trimmed by 3 bases and J by 2 bases, 8 bases remained unmatched. The CDR3: CASSLVRTGVGNQPQHF. For the CDR3, the DNA is TGTGCCAGCAGTTTGGTCCGGACAGGGGTCGGCAATCAGCCCCAGCATTTT.

This clone was observed once. This chain uses TRBV14 with TRBJ1-1; TRBD1 might be the D (5 bases). The CDR3 totals 13 residues. V gave up 3 bases and J gave up 10 bases, with 15 bases separating them. CDR1 and CDR2 (germline): SGHDN, FVKESK. The CDR3 DNA reads as TGTGCCAGCAGCCACGGGACTCCCTCGGTAGCTTTCTTT. It yields the protein CASSHGTPSVAFF.

The CDR3 DNA is TGTGCCAGCAGCTTAGCCAGGGGGTGGACAGATACGCAGTATTTT. Translating it yields CASSLARGWTDTQYF. The chain uses TRBV11-2 and TRBJ2-3; 7 bases line up with TRBD1. This CDR3 has 15 residues. V was clipped by 1 base and J by 3 bases; unmatched bases: 4. Per the germline V gene, CDR1 is SGHAT and CDR2 is FQNNGV.

This chain joins TRBV5-4 and TRBJ2-2, with D perhaps matching TRBD1 (6 bases). Germline values: CDR1 SGHNT, CDR2 YYREEE (reference sequence). V lost 4 bases and J lost 9, with 16 bases in between. The CDR3 runs to 14 residues. CDR3 DNA: TGTGCCAGCAGCCCCGTTACAGGGTACAGGGAGCTGTTTTTT. It yields the protein CASSPVTGYRELFF.

This clone was observed a single time. V usage is TRBV7-3 and J usage is TRBJ1-3; no clear D gene. CDR1 SGHTA and CDR2 FQGTGA come from the germline V gene. The V end was cut by 6 bases, the J end by 0 bases, with 12 bases between. This CDR3 comprises 15 residues. The CDR3 sequence: CASSQTAFSGNTIYF. Here the CDR3 DNA reads TGTGCCAGCAGTCAAACAGCCTTCTCTGGAAACACCATATATTTT.

The V and J genes are TRBV7-2 and TRBJ2-1; 9 nucleotides align to TRBD2. Germline CDR1 SGHTA, CDR2 FQGNSA. This CDR3 contains 17 residues. The trim removed 5 bases at V and 6 bases at J, leaving 14 bases unmatched. CDR3 residues: CASSTRGSGRWVNEQFF. The CDR3, as DNA: TGTGCCAGCAGCACCCGGGGTAGCGGGAGATGGGTCAATGAGCAGTTCTTC.

This chain links TRBV11-2 with TRBJ1-1, with D unclear. There are 16 residues in the CDR3. From germline, CDR1 is SGHAT and CDR2 FQNNGV. Trimming shortened V by 4 bases and J by 7 bases, and 22 bases separated the two germline ends. The CDR3 loop reads CASSSSRVRGESEAFF. The CDR3 DNA sequence: TGTGCCAGCAGCTCCTCCCGTGTTCGGGGAGAAAGTGAAGCTTTCTTT.

V and J are TRBV5-1 and TRBJ1-1, with TRBD1 as a possible D gene (5 bases). The CDR3 has 15 amino acids. Germline values: CDR1 SGHRS, CDR2 YFSETQ. V gave up 0 bases and J gave up 0 bases, with 9 bases separating them. CDR3 protein: CASSLVPGMNTEAFF. The CDR3, as DNA: TGCGCCAGCAGCTTGGTGCCAGGGATGAACACTGAAGCTTTCTTT.

A few counts support this clone. This chain uses TRBV7-9 with TRBJ1-2, with D possibly being TRBD1 (5 bases). This CDR3 comprises 14 residues. The germline CDR1 and CDR2 sequences are SEHNR and FQNEAQ (reference sequence). Trimming left V 1 base short and J 8 bases short, with 14 bases between. CDR3 residues: CASSLGAGRSGYTF. The CDR3 DNA is TGTGCCAGCAGCTTAGGGGCAGGGAGGTCCGGCTACACCTTC.

This sequence joins TRBV11-3 and TRBJ2-7, with TRBD2 as a possible D gene (6 bases). The germline V gene encodes CDR1 SGHNT and CDR2 YENEEA. V dropped 3 bases and J dropped 2 bases, with 14 bases sitting between them. The CDR3 covers 15 residues. CDR3 loop: CASSLSSGSTYEQYF. As DNA, the CDR3 is TGTGCCAGCAGCTTGAGTAGCGGATCAACCTACGAGCAGTACTTC.

The chain combines TRBV11-3 with TRBJ1-1; D remains unclear. The CDR3 totals 13 residues. The germline V gene encodes CDR1 SGHNT and CDR2 YENEEA. Deletions cut 5 bases from V and 2 bases from J, with 9 bases between. The DNA for the CDR3 is TGTGCCAGCAGCCTTGGGCGCAACACTGAAGCTTTCTTT. Translating it yields CASSLGRNTEAFF. Looking up the rest from reference TRBV11-3 and TRBJ1-1 gives the full variable domain: EAGVVQSPRYKIIEKKQPVAFWCNPISGHNTLYWYLQNLGQGPELLIRYENEEAVDDSQLPKDRFSAERLKGVDSTLKIQPAELGDSAVYLCASSLGRNTEAFFGQGTRLTVV.

The chain has TRBV19 and TRBJ2-5; TRBD1 matches 9 bases. Trimming removed 4 bases from V and 6 bases from J; junction bases left unmatched: 6. The CDR3 has 14 residues. CDR1 is LNHDA, CDR2 SQIVND, per germline (reference sequence). The CDR3 DNA sequence: TGTGCCAGTAGTACCCGGGACAGGGTAAAGACCCAGTACTTC. Protein sequence: CASSTRDRVKTQYF.

Comments on this clone: One end of the junction fails to match germline, which may point to a read error. This chain connects TRBV19 to TRBJ1-1; the D is unclear. The CDR3 spans 14 residues. Germline V lookup: CDR1 LNHDA, CDR2 SQIVND (reference sequence). CDR3 loop: CASSVDLRNTEAFF. DNA for the CDR3: TGTGCCAGTAGTGTAGATCTCCGGAACACTGAAGCTTTCTTT. Looking up the rest from reference TRBV19 and TRBJ1-1 gives the full variable domain: DGGITQSPKYLFRKEGQNVTLSCEQNLNHDAMYWYRQDPGQGLRLIYYSQIVNDFQKGDIAEGYSVSREKKESFPLTVTSAQKNPTAFYLCASSVDLRNTEAFFGQGTRLTVV.

The gene calls are TRBV7-2 and TRBJ2-3, with TRBD1 as a possible D gene (6 bases). Trimming shortened V by 1 base and J by 4 bases, and 12 bases separated the two germline ends. The CDR3 contains 15 residues. From germline, CDR1 is SGHTA and CDR2 FQGNSA. The CDR3 is CASSLVAGESDTQYF. The DNA of the CDR3 is TGTGCCAGCAGCTTAGTTGCAGGGGAGTCAGATACGCAGTATTTT.

The chain employs TRBV19 and TRBJ2-3, with D perhaps matching TRBD1 (5 bases). The CDR3 has 11 amino acids. V was trimmed by 3 bases and J by 8 bases, leaving 6 bases between them. From germline, CDR1 is LNHDA and CDR2 SQIVND (reference sequence). This CDR3 is CASSIQGTQYF. CDR3 nucleotide sequence: TGTGCCAGTAGTATCCAGGGTACGCAGTATTTT.